This TCR beta chain comes out of a study of shared clonotypes between healthy human individuals. Overall study findings and caveats: The donor pool, a small one, limited the genetic and exposure-history diversity represented.

Concerning this clone: What it recognizes is unknown.

None of the donors, who were healthy HIV-negative adults, had recently had acute infections or vaccinations. Sequencing was performed with immunoSEQ multiplex PCR; in TCRdb, only in-frame clones are kept and a portion is missing. Of approximately 1.5 million clones in the sample, under 99% were seen once. What was sequenced was naive CD4+ T cells sorted from blood. Subset denoted: CD45RA+ positively selected. This TCR came from a young man in good health.

The CDR3 DNA reads as TGTGCCAGCAGCCTCCCGGTATTTTGGCGAGAGACCCAGTACTTC. As protein: CASSLPVFWRETQYF. J is TRBJ2-5 and V is TRBV7-8; no firm D call. Trimming left V 5 bases short and J 4 bases short, with 17 bases between. The length of the CDR3 is 15 residues. The germline V gene has CDR1 SGHVS and CDR2 FQNEAQ.